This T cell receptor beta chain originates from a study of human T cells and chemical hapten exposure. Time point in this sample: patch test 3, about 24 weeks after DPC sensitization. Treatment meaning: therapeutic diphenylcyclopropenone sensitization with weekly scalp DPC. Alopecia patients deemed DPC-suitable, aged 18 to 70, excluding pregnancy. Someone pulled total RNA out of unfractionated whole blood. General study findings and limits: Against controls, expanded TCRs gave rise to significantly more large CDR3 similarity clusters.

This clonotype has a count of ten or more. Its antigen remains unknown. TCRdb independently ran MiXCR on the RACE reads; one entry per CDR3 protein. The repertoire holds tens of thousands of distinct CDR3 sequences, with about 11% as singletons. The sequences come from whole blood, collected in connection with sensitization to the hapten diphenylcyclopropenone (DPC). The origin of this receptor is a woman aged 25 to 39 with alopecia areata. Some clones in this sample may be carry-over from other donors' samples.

The DNA of the CDR3 is TGTGCCAGCTCACCGGTTAAGGTCTCCTCCTCTGGAAACACCATATATTTT. Translation: CASSPVKVSSSGNTIYF. The chain combines TRBV18 with TRBJ1-3; D gene unclear. Germline assignment: CDR1 KGHSH and CDR2 LQKENI. V was clipped by 3 bases and J by 0 bases, with 15 bases between them. The length of the CDR3 is 17 residues.